The 18 T cell receptor beta chains below were found in one sample sequenced in a study of T cells in Graves' hyperthyroidism and ophthalmopathy. Amplification of TCR beta CDR3 regions was performed using RNA transcripts as template. An initial round of RT-PCR targeting the TCR CDR3 relied on the HTBI primer set. From the multiplex PCR reads, TCRdb called clonotypes with MiXCR, one entry per CDR3 protein. The sample includes roughly 400,000 distinct CDR3 sequences, more than 13% of them seen just once. Sequences were obtained from blood. The receptors come from a man aged 45-65 years with Graves' ophthalmopathy.

Ten or more counts support this clonotype. The chain uses TRBV2 and TRBJ2-7; tentative D call: TRBD2 (5 bases). Germline assignment: CDR1 SNHLY and CDR2 FYNNEI. V gave up 8 bases and J gave up 2 bases, with 10 bases separating them. This CDR3 comprises 12 residues. Here the CDR3 reads CASRGLPYEQYF. CDR3 sequence (DNA): TGTGCCAGCCGCGGGCTTCCCTACGAGCAGTACTTC.

The chain couples TRBV28 to TRBJ2-7, with D possibly being TRBD1 (6 bases). The CDR3 sequence is 13 residues long. Germline CDR1 is MDHEN and CDR2 is SYDVKM. V was cut by 8 bases and J by 0 bases, with 11 bases left in between. CDR3 sequence reads: CASVDSRSYEQYF. DNA of the CDR3: TGTGCCAGCGTGGACAGTCGCTCCTACGAGCAGTACTTC.

About this clonotype: A much larger clone is a single base away; this may be a read error. This sequence joins TRBV20-1 and TRBJ2-1; D ambiguous. Trimming took off 2 bases at V and 4 bases at J, with 15 bases between the two ends. CDR3 length: 15 amino acids. The germline CDR1 and CDR2 sequences are DFQATT and SNEGSKA (reference sequence). The CDR3 region is CSARQGNVKYNEQFF. The DNA for the CDR3 is TGCAGTGCTAGACAAGGGAATGTCAAGTACAATGAGCAGTTCTTC.

This clonotype was picked up many times. The chain combines TRBV28 with TRBJ1-1; D remains unclear. This CDR3 has 14 residues. Germline loops: CDR1 MDHEN, CDR2 SYDVKM. V was pared by 6 bases and J by 4 bases, with 15 bases between. The CDR3 DNA reads TGTGCCAGCAGGGGTAGCCACTGGGGCACTGAAGCTTTCTTT. Its protein product is CASRGSHWGTEAFF. Using reference TRBV28 and TRBJ1-1 for the parts outside the CDR3, the full variable domain is DVKVTQSSRYLVKRTGEKVFLECVQDMDHENMFWYRQDPGLGLRLIYFSYDVKMKEKGDIPEGYSVSREKKERFSLILESASTNQTSMYLCASRGSHWGTEAFFGQGTRLTVV.

This clonotype showed up many times. The CDR3: CASSPDISHEQYF. The CDR3 DNA follows: TGTGCCAGCAGCCCTGACATTAGCCACGAGCAGTACTTC. This chain uses TRBV3-1 with TRBJ2-7; D is undetermined. This CDR3 contains 13 residues. V dropped 4 bases and J dropped 5 bases, with 12 bases sitting between them. CDR1 is LGHDT, CDR2 YNNKEL, per germline (reference sequence).

The sample holds many counts of this clonotype. V and J are TRBV9 and TRBJ2-5, with 7 nucleotides matching TRBD2. The ends lost 1 base at V and 4 bases at J; junction bases unmatched: 10. Looked up from germline, CDR1 is SGDLS and CDR2 is YYNGEE. The CDR3 totals 16 residues. CDR3 DNA: TGTGCCAGCAGCGTATCGGTGGGAGGGCTGGGAGAGACCCAGTACTTC. Its protein is CASSVSVGGLGETQYF.

This clonotype was counted ten times or more. The CDR3 coding sequence is TGTGCCAGCAGCTTGGACGGCAGGGTAGGCAATGAGCAGTTCTTC. Amino acids: CASSLDGRVGNEQFF. The chain recombines TRBV5-5 with TRBJ2-1, with D possibly being TRBD1 (5 bases). V gave up 0 bases and J gave up 6 bases, with 13 bases separating them. Germline-derived CDR1 and CDR2 are SGHKS and YYEKEE (reference sequence). There are 15 residues in the CDR3.

This clonotype was counted between two and nine times. In DNA form, the CDR3 reads TGCAGCGTTGAAGTTCGGGCCGACACTGAAGCTTTCTTT. It translates to CSVEVRADTEAFF. V usage is TRBV29-1 and J usage is TRBJ1-1; D unclear. Germline V lookup: CDR1 SQVTM, CDR2 ANQGSEA. The CDR3 totals 13 residues. Trimming left V 1 base short and J 3 bases short, with 9 bases between.

This clonotype was detected many times. The V and J genes are TRBV11-1 and TRBJ1-5; TRBD1 is a possible D gene (5 bases). Germline CDR1 SGHAT, CDR2 FQDESV (reference sequence). V was trimmed by 4 bases and J by 3 bases, leaving 13 bases between them. The CDR3 consists of 15 residues. The CDR3 region is CASSSGRGANQPQHF. As DNA, the CDR3 is TGTGCCAGCAGCTCAGGTCGGGGCGCCAATCAGCCCCAGCATTTT.

This chain joins TRBV3-1 and TRBJ2-1, with 14 bases lining up with TRBD2. V shed 1 base and J 8 bases; nucleotides not matched to a gene: 7. The CDR3 loop spans 17 amino acids. CDR1 is LGHDT, CDR2 YNNKEL, per germline (reference sequence). The CDR3 nucleotides read TGTGCCAGCAGCCAAGGGGGACTAGCGGGAGTACGGCATGAGCAGTTCTTC. It translates to CASSQGGLAGVRHEQFF.

Comment on this clonotype: One end of the junction is discordant with germline, which a read error may explain. The CDR3 bases are TGTGCCAGCAGCCAAGATTCAGAACGAACTAACTATGGCTACACCTTC. It specifies CASSQDSERTNYGYTF. V usage is TRBV4-1 and J usage is TRBJ1-2; no reliable D call. The CDR3 spans 16 residues. Germline assignment: CDR1 MGHRA and CDR2 YSYEKL.

This clonotype was counted only a few times. J is TRBJ2-4 and V is TRBV20-1; D ambiguous. CDR1 is DFQATT and CDR2 is SNEGSKA in the germline V gene (reference sequence). The CDR3 totals 14 residues. Trimming stripped 1 base from V and 3 bases from J, with 10 bases between. The CDR3 sequence: CSARAPSGKNIQYF. The CDR3, as DNA: TGCAGTGCTAGAGCCCCCTCGGGCAAAAACATTCAGTACTTC.

The rearrangement links TRBV6-1 to TRBJ2-3; D is ambiguous. V lost 6 bases, J lost 0 bases, and 13 bases lay in between. This CDR3 has 15 residues. Germline CDR1 MNHNS, CDR2 SASEGT. CDR3 sequence (DNA): TGTGCCAGCAGAGTCACGTACCCTAGCACAGATACGCAGTATTTT. Its translation is CASRVTYPSTDTQYF.

The sample holds many counts of this clonotype. The V and J genes are TRBV5-1 and TRBJ2-7; 8 bases match TRBD2. CDR3 length: 13 amino acids. The J segment lost 3 bases and the V segment lost 4 bases, leaving 3 bases of the junction unmatched. The germline V gene has CDR1 SGHRS and CDR2 YFSETQ. Written as DNA, the CDR3 is TGCGCCAGCAGCCCCGGGGGGGACTACGAGCAGTACTTC. This translates into CASSPGGDYEQYF.

This chain connects TRBV7-9 to TRBJ2-1; D might be TRBD1 (5 bases). V lost 1 base to trimming and J lost 7 bases, with 11 bases between them. The CDR3 contains 14 residues. Germline assignment: CDR1 SEHNR and CDR2 FQNEAQ (reference sequence). CDR3 bases: TGTGCCAGCAGCTTAGTTGGTGGGGCGAATGAGCAGTTCTTC. This sequence encodes CASSLVGGANEQFF. Using reference TRBV7-9 and TRBJ2-1 for the parts outside the CDR3, the full variable domain is DTGVSQNPRHKITKRGQNVTFRCDPISEHNRLYWYRQTLGQGPEFLTYFQNEAQLEKSRLLSDRFSAERPKGSFSTLEIQRTEQGDSAMYLCASSLVGGANEQFFGPGTRLTVL.

This clonotype showed up many times. The rearrangement links TRBV5-8 to TRBJ1-2; D unresolved. The CDR3 is 13 amino acids. Germline CDR1 and CDR2: SGHTS and YDEGEE. V was clipped by 3 bases and J by 3 bases, with 9 bases between them. The DNA for the CDR3 is TGTGCCAGCAGCTCAGAACGGGACTATGGCTACACCTTC. This codes for CASSSERDYGYTF. Together with reference TRBV5-8 and TRBJ1-2, the CDR3 gives the full variable domain: EAGVTQSPTHLIKTRGQQATLRCSPISGHTSVYWYQQALGLGLQFLLWYDEGEERNRGNFPPRFSGRQFPNYSSELNVNALELEDSALYLCASSSERDYGYTFGSGTRLTVV.

There are many counts of this clonotype. The chain recombines TRBV18 with TRBJ1-2; no reliable D call. The length of the CDR3 is 11 residues. CDR1 is KGHSH, CDR2 LQKENI, per germline. The V gene lost 2 bases and the J gene lost 13 bases, with 11 bases spanning the gap. CDR3 DNA: TGTGCCAGCTCACCAGCGGGCCAGACCACCTTC. This sequence encodes CASSPAGQTTF. The variable domain in full, completed from reference TRBV18 and TRBJ1-2, reads NAGVMQNPRHLVRRRGQEARLRCSPMKGHSHVYWYRQLPEEGLKFMVYLQKENIIDESGMPKERFSAEFPKEGPSILRIQQVVRGDSAAYFCASSPAGQTTFGSGTRLTVV.

This clonotype has at least ten counts. The chain couples TRBV2 to TRBJ2-7; D may be TRBD1 or TRBD2 (5 bases each). CDR1 and CDR2 (germline): SNHLY, FYNNEI. With 0 bases removed from V and 7 bases from J, the gap between germline ends came to 10 bases. The CDR3 covers 13 residues. CDR3 sequence reads: CASSEAGVGEQYF. CDR3 nucleotide sequence: TGTGCCAGCAGTGAAGCGGGGGTTGGGGAGCAGTACTTC.